This TCR beta chain stems from a study of cytomegalovirus exposure and HLA in healthy donors. Overall study findings and caveats: In vitro data verified three CMV-associated chains as specific for CMV antigens. An apparent linkage of common viral pathogens to several of the most significant clusters emerged in a later analysis.

Researchers ran the PCR with 60 Vbeta and 13 Jbeta primers. Using immunoSEQ multiplex PCR, the repertoire was profiled, and TCRdb retains in-frame clones only, with some absent. The data show around 140,000 clones, and the top ten clones hold about 1.6%. In regard to this clone: Its antigen is not known.

This TCR came from a woman between 50 and 59 years old in good health and CMV-seronegative. The specimen was PBMCs.

This CDR3 is CASSRHGSGPYEQYF. The CDR3 coding sequence is TGTGCCAGCAGTCGCCATGGTAGCGGTCCCTACGAGCAGTACTTC. This chain joins TRBV27 and TRBJ2-7; D possibly corresponds to TRBD2 (6 bases). CDR1 is MNHEY, CDR2 SMNVEV, per germline (reference sequence). This CDR3 contains 15 residues. Trimming removed 5 bases from V and 2 bases from J, with 16 bases in between.